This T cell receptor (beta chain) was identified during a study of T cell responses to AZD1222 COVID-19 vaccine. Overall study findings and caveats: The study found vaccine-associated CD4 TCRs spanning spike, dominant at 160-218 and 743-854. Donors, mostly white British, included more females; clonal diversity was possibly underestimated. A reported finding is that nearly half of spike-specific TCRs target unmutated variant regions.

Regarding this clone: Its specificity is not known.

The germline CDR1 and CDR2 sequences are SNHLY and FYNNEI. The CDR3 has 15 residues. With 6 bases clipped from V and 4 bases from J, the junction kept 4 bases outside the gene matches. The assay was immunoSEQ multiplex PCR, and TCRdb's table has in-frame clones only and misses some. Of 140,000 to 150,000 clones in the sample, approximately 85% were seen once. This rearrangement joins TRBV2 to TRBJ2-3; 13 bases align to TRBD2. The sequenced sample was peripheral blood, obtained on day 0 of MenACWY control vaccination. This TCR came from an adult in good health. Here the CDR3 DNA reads TGTGCCAGCAGACCAGGGACTAGCGGGGCAGATACGCAGTATTTT. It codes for CASRPGTSGADTQYF. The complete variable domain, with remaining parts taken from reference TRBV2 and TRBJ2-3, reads EPEVTQTPSHQVTQMGQEVILRCVPISNHLYFYWYRQILGQKVEFLVSFYNNEISEKSEIFDDQFSVERPDGSNFTLKIRSTKLEDSAMYFCASRPGTSGADTQYFGPGTRLTVL.